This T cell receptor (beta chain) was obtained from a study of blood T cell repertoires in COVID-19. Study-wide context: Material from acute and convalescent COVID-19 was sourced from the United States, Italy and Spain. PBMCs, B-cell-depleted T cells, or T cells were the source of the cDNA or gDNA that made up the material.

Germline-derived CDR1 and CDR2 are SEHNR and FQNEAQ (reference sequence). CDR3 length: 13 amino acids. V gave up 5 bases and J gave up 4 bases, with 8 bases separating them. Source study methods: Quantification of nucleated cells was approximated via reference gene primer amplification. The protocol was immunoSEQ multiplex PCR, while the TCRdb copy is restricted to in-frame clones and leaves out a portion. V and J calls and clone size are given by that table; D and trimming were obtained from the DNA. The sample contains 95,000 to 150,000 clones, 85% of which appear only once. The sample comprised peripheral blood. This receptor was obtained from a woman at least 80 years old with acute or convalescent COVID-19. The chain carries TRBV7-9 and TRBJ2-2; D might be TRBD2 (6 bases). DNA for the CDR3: TGTGCCAGCAGCGGGACTTCCACCGGGGAGCTGTTTTTT. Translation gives CASSGTSTGELFF.